The 10 T cell receptor beta chains below come from one sample, sequenced in a study of CD8+ T cells in alopecia areata. After isolation, RNA underwent reverse transcription to generate cDNA as the sequencing template. Profiling relied on immunoSEQ multiplex PCR, and the TCRdb table lists in-frame clones only, not all of them. The sample lists over 200,000 clones, 64% seen once, with roughly 4.2% in the top ten. Indicated treatment: oral pan-JAK inhibitor, 5-10 mg twice daily. The sample here was CD4+ T cells sorted from blood, taken at week 4, from a patient treated with tofacitinib. Receptor source: a human donor with alopecia areata.

This clone has only a few counts. The CDR3, as DNA: TGTGCCACCAGCAAGGGGGGCGGGAGCTCCTACAATGAGCAGTTCTTC. It yields the protein CATSKGGGSSYNEQFF. J is TRBJ2-1 and V is TRBV15; the D gene is possibly TRBD2 (7 bases). The CDR3 extends over 16 amino acids. V gave up 4 bases and J gave up 0 bases, with 13 bases separating them. Looked up from germline, CDR1 is LNHNV and CDR2 is YYDKDF (reference sequence).

V and J are TRBV7-8 and TRBJ2-7; D not certain. V dropped 5 bases and J dropped 4 bases, with 12 bases sitting between them. Germline assignment: CDR1 SGHVS and CDR2 FQNEAQ. This CDR3 region has 13 residues. The chain's CDR3 is CASSPYSAYEQYF. The CDR3 DNA reads TGTGCCAGCAGCCCGTACTCTGCGTACGAGCAGTACTTC.

This clone was observed a few times. This chain joins TRBV18 and TRBJ2-6; D ambiguous. The CDR3 runs to 15 residues. Germline V gene data show CDR1 as KGHSH and CDR2 as LQKENI. Trimming took off 0 bases at V and 4 bases at J, with 7 bases between the two ends. DNA of the CDR3: TGTGCCAGCTCACCACCACACTCCGGGGCCAACGTCCTGACTTTC. Translation: CASSPPHSGANVLTF.

V is TRBV19 and J is TRBJ2-1; D not resolved. V was clipped by 10 bases and J by 7 bases, with 11 bases between them. Looked up from germline, CDR1 is LNHDA and CDR2 is SQIVND (reference sequence). CDR3 size: 11 residues. CDR3 protein: CATSFYNEQFF. CDR3 in DNA: TGTGCCACATCGTTTTATAATGAGCAGTTCTTC.

The rearrangement links TRBV20-1 to TRBJ1-2, with D possibly matching TRBD1 (5 bases). The CDR3 spans 11 residues. From germline, CDR1 is DFQATT and CDR2 SNEGSKA (reference sequence). The ends were cut back, 3 bases at V and 6 bases at J, with 8 bases in the middle. The CDR3 DNA reads TGCAGTGCTAGCGGGGGTAATGGCTACACCTTC. Translated, it gives CSASGGNGYTF.

The chain has TRBV7-9 and TRBJ2-1, with a tentative D call TRBD1 (5 bases). There are 11 residues in the CDR3. Trimming left V 8 bases short and J 9 bases short, with 11 bases between. From germline, CDR1 is SEHNR and CDR2 FQNEAQ (reference sequence). The CDR3, as DNA: TGTGCCAGCGAAGGGGTGGGTGAGCAGTTCTTC. It codes for CASEGVGEQFF.

This chain links TRBV7-2 with TRBJ2-3; 10 bases are a match to TRBD2. V dropped 3 bases and J dropped 5; count of bases not matched to a gene: 8. The CDR3 covers 16 residues. Germline V gene lookup returns CDR1 SGHTA and CDR2 FQGNSA. The CDR3 loop reads CASSFSGGASIDTQYF. The CDR3 DNA reads TGTGCCAGCAGCTTCAGCGGGGGGGCGAGTATAGATACGCAGTATTTT.

This chain uses TRBV29-1 with TRBJ1-4; 10 positions agree with TRBD1. V was clipped by 7 bases and J by 7 bases; unmatched bases: 6. The length of the CDR3 is 13 residues. Germline CDR1 and CDR2: SQVTM and ANQGSEA. The CDR3 loop is CSGRRDRGEKLFF. The CDR3 bases are TGCAGCGGACGCCGGGACAGGGGTGAAAAACTGTTTTTT.

This clone has just a few counts. The rearrangement joins TRBV6-6 to TRBJ1-1, with TRBD1 identical over 7 bases. Germline loops: CDR1 MNHNY, CDR2 SVGAGI (reference sequence). This CDR3 has 13 amino acids. V was pared by 7 bases and J by 2 bases, with 4 bases of the junction left unmatched. The CDR3 is CASTRTGNTEAFF. Written as DNA, the CDR3 is TGTGCCAGCACCAGGACAGGCAACACTGAAGCTTTCTTT.

This rearrangement joins TRBV5-1 to TRBJ2-5; tentative D call: TRBD1 (6 bases). CDR3 length: 15 amino acids. The V and J ends lost 0 bases and 5 bases respectively, with 14 bases between them. In germline, CDR1 is SGHRS, CDR2 YFSETQ. The CDR3 DNA is TGCGCCAGCAGCTTGGCTGGAATGCAGGGGGAGACCCAGTACTTC. Amino acids: CASSLAGMQGETQYF.